This T cell receptor (beta chain) was sequenced for a study of T cells in Graves' hyperthyroidism and ophthalmopathy. CDR1 and CDR2 (germline): SGHAT, FQNNGV. The trim removed 6 bases at V and 5 bases at J, leaving 17 bases unmatched. The CDR3 consists of 18 residues. A patient was excluded if there was uncontrolled infection, other autoimmune disease, pregnancy or lactation. To note about this clonotype: This may be a read error, as it is one base from a much larger clone.

From RNA transcripts, TCR beta CDR3 regions were amplified. The TCR CDR3 first-round RT-PCR relied on the HTBI primer set. MiXCR, run by TCRdb on the multiplex PCR reads, gives a single entry per CDR3 protein. In the table there are more than 300,000 distinct CDR3 sequences, about 17% of which are singletons. This receptor was obtained from a woman aged 30 to 39 with Graves' hyperthyroidism that later progressed to Graves' ophthalmopathy. The chain recombines TRBV11-2 with TRBJ1-4, with 8 positions matching TRBD1. The sequenced sample was blood. CDR3 nucleotides: TGTGCCAGCAGGCCCGGGACAGGCGGAGAAGGGCCCAATGAAAAACTGTTTTTT. Its translation: CASRPGTGGEGPNEKLFF.